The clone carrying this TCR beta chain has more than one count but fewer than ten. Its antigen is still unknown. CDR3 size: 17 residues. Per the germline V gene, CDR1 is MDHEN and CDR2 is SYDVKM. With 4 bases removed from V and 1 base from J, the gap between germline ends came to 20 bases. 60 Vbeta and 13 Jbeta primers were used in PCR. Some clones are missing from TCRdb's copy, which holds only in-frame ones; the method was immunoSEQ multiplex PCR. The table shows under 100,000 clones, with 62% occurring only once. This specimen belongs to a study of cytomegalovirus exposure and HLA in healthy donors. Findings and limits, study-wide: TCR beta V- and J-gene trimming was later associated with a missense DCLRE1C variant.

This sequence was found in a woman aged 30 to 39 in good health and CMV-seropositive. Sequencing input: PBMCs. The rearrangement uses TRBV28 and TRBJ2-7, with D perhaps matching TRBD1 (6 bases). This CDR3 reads CASSYGPVGDKSYEQYF. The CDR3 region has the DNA TGTGCCAGCAGTTATGGCCCTGTGGGGGACAAGTCCTACGAGCAGTACTTC. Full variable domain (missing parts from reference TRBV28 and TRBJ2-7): DVKVTQSSRYLVKRTGEKVFLECVQDMDHENMFWYRQDPGLGLRLIYFSYDVKMKEKGDIPEGYSVSREKKERFSLILESASTNQTSMYLCASSYGPVGDKSYEQYFGPGTRLTVT.